This T cell receptor (beta chain) was captured by sequencing in a study of blood T cell repertoires in COVID-19. Study-level information: Nucleic acid was either cDNA or gDNA, and it came from T cells, B-cell-depleted T cells, or PBMCs.

Those enrolled, adults aged about 18 to 95 years, came from roughly 22 US areas. Clinical history reported by participants formed the basis on which cohorts were assigned. Participants classified as exposed had met a COVID-19 case within 2 weeks before study entry. Between the trimmed V and J ends, which lost 8 bases and 0 bases, there was a span of 14 bases. The germline CDR1 and CDR2 sequences are GTSNPN and SVGIG (reference sequence). This CDR3 spans 14 amino acids. TCRdb's table, derived via immunoSEQ multiplex PCR, lists solely in-frame clones and lacks some. The table records about 320,000 clones, 90% to 95% of them present only once.

Material for sequencing was PBMCs or T cells enriched from blood (not recorded which). The chain carries TRBV30 and TRBJ2-1; tentatively, D is TRBD2 (5 bases). This clonotype was obtained from a woman under 40 who had been exposed to COVID-19. The CDR3 loop reads CALTGMSSYNEQFF. CDR3 nucleotides: TGTGCCCTAACGGGGATGAGCTCCTACAATGAGCAGTTCTTC.